One and the same sample provided the 5 T cell receptor beta chains below, sequenced in a study of cytomegalovirus exposure and HLA in healthy donors. PCR amplification relied on 60 Vbeta primers (plus 13 Jbeta primers). Only in-frame clones appear in the TCRdb table, and some are missing; sequencing was by immunoSEQ multiplex PCR. The table records approximately 150,000 clones, 79% of them present only once. The source material was PBMCs. All receptors derive from a man aged 40-50 years in good health and CMV-seronegative.

Of note for this clone: One end of the junction is discordant with germline, which a read error may explain. The chain links TRBV7-9 to TRBJ1-5, with D unresolved. Germline lookup yields CDR1 SEHNR and CDR2 FQNEAQ (reference sequence). The CDR3 covers 12 residues. In DNA form, the CDR3 reads TGTTCCAGCAGCTTTCCAGATCAGCCCCAGCATTTT. It codes for CSSSFPDQPQHF. The variable domain in full, with the rest retrieved from reference TRBV7-9 and TRBJ1-5, is DTGVSQNPRHKITKRGQNVTFRCDPISEHNRLYWYRQTLGQGPEFLTYFQNEAQLEKSRLLSDRFSAERPKGSFSTLEIQRTEQGDSAMYLCSSSFPDQPQHFGDGTRLSIL.

This chain links TRBV7-8 with TRBJ1-2, with D perhaps TRBD1 (5 bases). The V gene lost 1 base and the J gene lost 2 bases, with 8 bases spanning the gap. The CDR3 extends over 14 amino acids. CDR1 and CDR2 (germline): SGHVS, FQNEAQ. The CDR3 nucleotides read TGTGCCAGCAGCTTAGAAGGGGCCAACTATGGCTACACCTTC. The encoded protein is CASSLEGANYGYTF.

The chain recombines TRBV6-6 with TRBJ2-7; TRBD1 aligns across 9 bases. Germline CDR1 and CDR2: MNHNY and SVGAGI (reference sequence). CDR3 size: 15 residues. Germline trimming cut 6 bases from V and 2 bases from J; bases unmatched to any gene: 8. The CDR3 region is CASRSRQGGPYEQYF. The CDR3 coding sequence is TGTGCCAGCAGATCTCGACAGGGGGGACCCTACGAGCAGTACTTC.

The chain uses TRBV4-1 and TRBJ2-7; no clear D. The germline CDR1 and CDR2 sequences are MGHRA and YSYEKL. CDR3 length: 14 amino acids. V lost 0 bases and J 1 base, leaving 7 bases between the germline ends. CDR3 sequence (DNA): TGCGCCAGCAGCCAAGATGTCGTATCCTACGAGCAGTACTTC. Translation: CASSQDVVSYEQYF.

This chain uses TRBV13 with TRBJ2-5; 9 bases are a match to TRBD1. The CDR3 sequence is 14 residues long. Germline CDR1 reads PRHDT; CDR2 reads FYEKMQ (reference sequence). V gave up 5 bases and J gave up 4 bases; unmatched junction bases: 5. CDR3 sequence (DNA): TGTGCCAGCAGCATGCGGACAGGGGCAGAGACCCAGTACTTC. It encodes CASSMRTGAETQYF.